This T cell receptor beta chain was identified during a study of beta chain features in type 1 diabetes. The investigators reverse transcribed all of the isolated RNA, so they sequenced expressed TCRB transcripts. Using immunoSEQ multiplex PCR, the repertoire was profiled, and TCRdb retains in-frame clones only, with some absent. Of about 360,000 clones listed, around an eighth are singletons. The sample holds a few counts of this clone. From germline, CDR1 is SGDLS and CDR2 YYNGEE. Trimming pared 4 bases from V and 6 bases from J, leaving 11 bases between. The CDR3 covers 13 residues. The chain links TRBV9 to TRBJ2-1; D call uncertain. The sequencing input was naive CD4+ T cells from blood. The TCR originated in a man aged 18 to 30 in good health. CDR3 sequence (DNA): TGTGCCAGCAGCCCCGACACAGTCAATGAGCAGTTCTTC. Translating gives CASSPDTVNEQFF.